Listed here are 10 T cell receptor beta chains from one sample, sequenced in a study of cytomegalovirus exposure and HLA in healthy donors. The PCR ran on 60 Vbeta and 13 Jbeta primers. Profiled with immunoSEQ multiplex PCR; TCRdb holds only in-frame clones, not every one. The sample includes about 240,000 clones, 82% of them seen just once. The sample comprised PBMCs. The source is a woman between 35 and 50 years old in good health and CMV-seropositive.

CDR3 DNA sequence: TGCGCCAGCAAGGGGCCCAGAAACTTCAATAACTATGGCTACACCTTC. This sequence encodes CASKGPRNFNNYGYTF. This sequence joins TRBV5-1 and TRBJ1-2; D is perhaps TRBD1 (5 bases). V was trimmed by 6 bases and J by 1 base, leaving 19 bases between them. Germline values: CDR1 SGHRS, CDR2 YFSETQ. The CDR3 extends over 16 amino acids.

The chain recombines TRBV5-6 with TRBJ1-5, with 10 bases that match TRBD1. The CDR3 has 15 amino acids. In germline, CDR1 is SGHDT, CDR2 YYEEEE. Unmatched junction bases numbered 3, after V lost 4 bases and J lost 2 bases. DNA of the CDR3: TGTGCCAGCAGCCGACAGGGGGCAGGCAATCAGCCCCAGCATTTT. Protein: CASSRQGAGNQPQHF.

The chain combines TRBV5-1 with TRBJ2-6; no clear D gene. CDR1 is SGHRS and CDR2 is YFSETQ in the germline V gene. There are 17 residues in the CDR3. V was shortened by 0 bases and J by 0 bases, with 10 bases between the two germline ends. CDR3 DNA sequence: TGCGCCAGCAGCTTGGTACAGCAATTCTCTGGGGCCAACGTCCTGACTTTC. Amino acid sequence: CASSLVQQFSGANVLTF.

J is TRBJ2-7 and V is TRBV4-2; D uncertain. Gene TRBJ2-5 matches the end of the DNA better, so the J call may be wrong. Germline loops: CDR1 LGHNA, CDR2 YNFKEQ. This CDR3 has 15 residues. In DNA form, the CDR3 reads TGTGCCAGCAGCCAAGAATCCGGGTTCCAAGAGACCCAGTACTTC. Its protein is CASSQESGFQETQYF.

The rearrangement uses TRBV11-3 and TRBJ1-1, with no clear D. Germline CDR1 reads SGHNT; CDR2 reads YENEEA. The CDR3 is 15 residues long. V was shortened by 3 bases and J by 0 bases, with 11 bases between the two germline ends. As DNA, the CDR3 is TGTGCCAGCAGCTTGATCAACAGCATGAACACTGAAGCTTTCTTT. It translates to CASSLINSMNTEAFF.

This clone came up once. The chain combines TRBV7-2 with TRBJ1-4; 7 bases align to TRBD1. V gave up 4 bases and J gave up 6 bases; unmatched junction bases: 8. The CDR3 runs to 15 residues. The V gene's germline CDR1 is SGHTA and CDR2 FQGNSA. CDR3 protein: CASSSQGQGDEKLFF. CDR3 coding DNA: TGTGCCAGCAGCTCTCAGGGCCAGGGGGATGAAAAACTGTTTTTT. The full variable domain, with the rest looked up from reference TRBV7-2 and TRBJ1-4, is GAGVSQSPSNKVTEKGKDVELRCDPISGHTALYWYRQSLGQGLEFLIYFQGNSAPDKSGLPSDRFSAERTGGSVSTLTIQRTQQEDSAVYLCASSSQGQGDEKLFFGSGTQLSVL.

This chain connects TRBV7-2 to TRBJ2-3, with a possible D match to TRBD2 (5 bases). Trimming left V 8 bases short and J 4 bases short, with 10 bases between. The CDR3 runs 12 residues. Germline-derived CDR1 and CDR2 are SGHTA and FQGNSA. The CDR3 nucleotides read TGTGCCAGCGCGGGCGCCCCAGATACGCAGTATTTT. It specifies CASAGAPDTQYF.

The chain has TRBV19 and TRBJ2-3; the D gene is possibly TRBD1 (6 bases). CDR1 is LNHDA, CDR2 SQIVND, per germline (reference sequence). V dropped 5 bases and J dropped 1 base, with 10 bases sitting between them. The CDR3 is 14 residues long. CDR3 sequence (DNA): TGTGCCAGTAGTCCCAGGGGTGGCACAGATACGCAGTATTTT. The encoded protein is CASSPRGGTDTQYF.

V and J are TRBV27 and TRBJ2-1; 7 positions match TRBD2. The CDR3 has 14 amino acids. Germline V gives CDR1 MNHEY, CDR2 SMNVEV (reference sequence). V gave up 5 bases and J gave up 10 bases; unmatched junction bases: 11. The DNA for the CDR3 is TGTGCCAGCAGTAACCCGATACTAGCGCCCGAGCAGTTCTTC. This gives the protein CASSNPILAPEQFF.

V gene TRBV5-1 combines with J gene TRBJ1-1; TRBD1 agrees at 8 bases. There are 16 residues in the CDR3. V shed 4 bases, J shed 1 base, and the junction held 9 bases outside the gene matches. The germline V gene has CDR1 SGHRS and CDR2 YFSETQ. The CDR3 nucleotides are TGCGCCAGCAGCCTACAGGGGGGTCCCCCGAACACTGAAGCTTTCTTT. This sequence encodes CASSLQGGPPNTEAFF.